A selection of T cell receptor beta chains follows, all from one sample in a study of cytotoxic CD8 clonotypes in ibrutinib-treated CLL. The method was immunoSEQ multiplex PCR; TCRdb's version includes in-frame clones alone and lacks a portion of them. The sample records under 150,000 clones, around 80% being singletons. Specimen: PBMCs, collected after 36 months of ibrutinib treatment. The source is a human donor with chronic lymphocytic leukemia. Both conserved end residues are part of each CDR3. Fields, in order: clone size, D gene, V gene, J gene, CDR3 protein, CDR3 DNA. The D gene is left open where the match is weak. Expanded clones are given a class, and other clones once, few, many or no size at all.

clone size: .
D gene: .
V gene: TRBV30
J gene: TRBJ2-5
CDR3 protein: CAWEPGQPAETQYF
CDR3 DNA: TGTGCCTGGGAACCCGGACAGCCGGCAGAGACCCAGTACTTC

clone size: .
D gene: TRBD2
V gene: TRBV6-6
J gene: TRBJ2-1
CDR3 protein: CASSFPTSGSGEQFF
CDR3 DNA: TGTGCCAGCAGTTTCCCGACTAGCGGGAGCGGTGAGCAGTTCTTC

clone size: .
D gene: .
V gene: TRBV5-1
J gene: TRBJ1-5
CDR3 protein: CASSWGDVNQPQHF
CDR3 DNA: TGCGCCAGCAGCTGGGGAGATGTCAATCAGCCCCAGCATTTT

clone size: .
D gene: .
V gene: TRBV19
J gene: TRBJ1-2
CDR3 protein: CASSDRDMDSANYGYTF
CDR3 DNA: TGTGCCAGTTCCGACCGGGACATGGATTCGGCTAACTATGGCTACACCTTC

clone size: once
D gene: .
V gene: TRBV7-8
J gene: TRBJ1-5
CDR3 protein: CASSGATQPQHF
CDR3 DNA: TGTGCCAGCAGCGGGGCTACGCAGCCCCAGCATTTT

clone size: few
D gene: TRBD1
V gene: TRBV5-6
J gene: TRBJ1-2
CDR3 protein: CASSKTGNVDSGYTF
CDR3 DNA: TGTGCCAGCAGCAAGACAGGGAACGTCGACAGTGGCTACACCTTC

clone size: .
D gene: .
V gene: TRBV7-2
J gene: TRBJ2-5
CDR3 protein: CASSPQVKGYF
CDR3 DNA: TGTGCCAGCAGCCCCCAGGTCAAGGGGTACTTC

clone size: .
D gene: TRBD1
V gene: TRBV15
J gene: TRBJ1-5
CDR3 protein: CATSRGGTVQPQHF
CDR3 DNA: TGTGCCACCAGCAGAGGGGGGACAGTTCAGCCCCAGCATTTT

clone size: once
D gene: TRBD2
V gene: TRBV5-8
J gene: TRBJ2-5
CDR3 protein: CASSLGLAGRETQYF
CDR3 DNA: TGTGCCAGCAGCTTGGGACTAGCGGGTAGGGAGACCCAGTACTTC

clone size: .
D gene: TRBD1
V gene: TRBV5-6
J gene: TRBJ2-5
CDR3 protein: CASSRQGQETQYF
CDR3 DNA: TGTGCCAGCAGCCGACAGGGACAAGAGACCCAGTACTTC

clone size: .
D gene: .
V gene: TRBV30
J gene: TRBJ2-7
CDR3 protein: CAWSVPGLAAYEQYF
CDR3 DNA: TGTGCCTGGAGTGTACCCGGTTTGGCAGCGTACGAGCAGTACTTC

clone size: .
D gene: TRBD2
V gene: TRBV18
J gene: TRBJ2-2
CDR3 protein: CASSPSAVLADTGELFF
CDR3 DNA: TGTGCCAGCTCACCATCCGCGGTACTAGCGGACACCGGGGAGCTGTTTTTT

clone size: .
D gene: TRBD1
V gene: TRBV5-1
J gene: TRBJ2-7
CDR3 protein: CASTRDSPYEQYF
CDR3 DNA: TGCGCCAGCACCCGGGACAGTCCCTACGAGCAGTACTTC

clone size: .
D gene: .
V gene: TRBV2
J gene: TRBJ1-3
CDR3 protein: CASRENREGNTIYF
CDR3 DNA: TGTGCCAGCAGGGAGAACAGGGAAGGAAACACCATATATTTT

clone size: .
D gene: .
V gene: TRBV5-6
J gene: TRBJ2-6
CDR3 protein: CASSSTGGTGANVLTF
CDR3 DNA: TGTGCCAGCAGCTCTACGGGGGGCACAGGGGCCAACGTCCTGACTTTC

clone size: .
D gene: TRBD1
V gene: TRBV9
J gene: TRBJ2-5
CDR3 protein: CASSGTGGEWETQYF
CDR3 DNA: TGTGCCAGCAGCGGAACAGGGGGAGAATGGGAGACCCAGTACTTC

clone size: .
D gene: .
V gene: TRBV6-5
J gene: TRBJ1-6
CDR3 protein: CASTPEQHSPLHF
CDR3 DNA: TGTGCCAGCACCCCGGAACAACATTCACCCCTCCACTTT

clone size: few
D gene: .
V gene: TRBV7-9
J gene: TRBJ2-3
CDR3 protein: CASSLEATDTQYF
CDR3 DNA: TGTGCCAGCAGCTTAGAAGCAACAGATACGCAGTATTTT

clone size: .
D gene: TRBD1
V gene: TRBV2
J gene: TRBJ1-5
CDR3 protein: CASSPQGAFQPQHF
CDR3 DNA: TGTGCCAGCAGTCCACAGGGGGCCTTTCAGCCCCAGCATTTT

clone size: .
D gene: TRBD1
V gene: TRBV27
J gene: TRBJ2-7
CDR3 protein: CASRGRGQSSYEQYF
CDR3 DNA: TGTGCCAGCAGGGGACGGGGACAGAGCTCCTACGAGCAGTACTTC

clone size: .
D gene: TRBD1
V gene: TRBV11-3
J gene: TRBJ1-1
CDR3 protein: CASRRGTGGPNTEAFF
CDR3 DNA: TGTGCCAGCAGACGCGGGACAGGGGGACCTAACACTGAAGCTTTCTTT

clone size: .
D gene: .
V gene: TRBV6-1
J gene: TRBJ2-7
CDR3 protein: CASSVILRWEQYF
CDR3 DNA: TGTGCCAGCAGTGTAATTCTAAGGTGGGAGCAGTACTTC

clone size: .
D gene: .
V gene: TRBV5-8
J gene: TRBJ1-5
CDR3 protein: CASSLGVTQPQHF
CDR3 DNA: TGTGCCAGCAGCTTGGGGGTAACTCAGCCCCAGCATTTT

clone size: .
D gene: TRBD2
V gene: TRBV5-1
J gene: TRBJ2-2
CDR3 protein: CASSLFVASGRTGTGELFF
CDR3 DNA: TGCGCCAGCAGCTTGTTCGTCGCTAGCGGGAGGACGGGCACCGGGGAGCTGTTTTTT

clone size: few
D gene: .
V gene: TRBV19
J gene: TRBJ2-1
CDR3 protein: CASSRTTYPPYNEQFF
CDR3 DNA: TGTGCCAGTAGTCGGACTACCTACCCTCCCTACAATGAGCAGTTCTTC

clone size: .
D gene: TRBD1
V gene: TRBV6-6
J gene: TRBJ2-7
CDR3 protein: CASSSSGTAHYEQYF
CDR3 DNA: TGTGCCAGCAGTTCATCCGGGACAGCACACTACGAGCAGTACTTC

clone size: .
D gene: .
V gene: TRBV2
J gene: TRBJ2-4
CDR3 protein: CASSSGTSKNIQYF
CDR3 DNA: TGTGCCAGCTCGAGCGGGACAAGCAAAAACATTCAGTACTTC

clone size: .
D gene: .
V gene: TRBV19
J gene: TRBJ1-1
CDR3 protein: CASSPSDGRAFF
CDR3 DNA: TGTGCCAGTAGTCCATCGGACGGACGAGCTTTCTTT

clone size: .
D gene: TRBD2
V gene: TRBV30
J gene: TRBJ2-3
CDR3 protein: CARGLAGVTDTQYF
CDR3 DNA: TGTGCCCGGGGACTAGCGGGAGTAACAGATACGCAGTATTTT

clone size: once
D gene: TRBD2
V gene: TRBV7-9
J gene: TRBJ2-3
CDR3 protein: CASGLASGGPVSQYF
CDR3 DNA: TGTGCCAGCGGATTGGCTAGCGGGGGCCCCGTCTCGCAGTATTTT

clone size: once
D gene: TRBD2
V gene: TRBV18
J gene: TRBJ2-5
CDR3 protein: CASSHRGRGTSGSQETQYF
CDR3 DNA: TGTGCCAGCTCACACAGGGGGCGCGGGACTAGCGGTTCTCAAGAGACCCAGTACTTC

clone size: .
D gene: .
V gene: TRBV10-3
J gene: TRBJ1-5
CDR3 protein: CAISEGYSNQPQHF
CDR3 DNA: TGTGCCATCAGTGAAGGGTATAGCAATCAGCCCCAGCATTTT

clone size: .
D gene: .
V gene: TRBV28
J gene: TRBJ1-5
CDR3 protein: CASSLEAISNQPQHF
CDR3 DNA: TGTGCCAGCAGTTTAGAGGCGATTAGCAATCAGCCCCAGCATTTT

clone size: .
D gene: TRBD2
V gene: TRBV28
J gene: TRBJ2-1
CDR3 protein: CASRLAGGHNEQFF
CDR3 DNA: TGTGCCAGCAGGTTGGCGGGGGGGCATAATGAGCAGTTCTTC

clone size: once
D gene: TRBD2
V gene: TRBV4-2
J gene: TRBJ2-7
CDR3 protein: CASSQVELAGFSYEQYF
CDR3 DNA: TGTGCCAGCAGCCAAGTGGAGCTAGCGGGGTTCTCCTACGAGCAGTACTTC

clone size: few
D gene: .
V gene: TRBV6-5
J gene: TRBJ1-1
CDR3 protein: CASSLTRDTEAFF
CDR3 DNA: TGTGCCAGCAGTTTAACACGGGACACTGAAGCTTTCTTT

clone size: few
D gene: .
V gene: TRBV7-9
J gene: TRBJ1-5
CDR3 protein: CASSQAGQAPNQPQHF
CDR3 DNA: TGTGCCAGCAGCCAGGCCGGGCAGGCTCCAAATCAGCCCCAGCATTTT

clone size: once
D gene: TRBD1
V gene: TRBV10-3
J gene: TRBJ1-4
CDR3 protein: CAISATGGSTNEKLFF
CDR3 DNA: TGTGCCATCAGTGCGACAGGGGGTTCGACTAATGAAAAACTGTTTTTT

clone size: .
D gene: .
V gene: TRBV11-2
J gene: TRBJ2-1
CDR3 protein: CASSQTGTYYNEQFF
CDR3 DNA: TGTGCCAGCAGCCAAACCGGGACATACTACAATGAGCAGTTCTTC

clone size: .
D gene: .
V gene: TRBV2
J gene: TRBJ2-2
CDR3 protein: CASTDVSPGGELFF
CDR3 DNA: TGTGCCAGCACTGATGTGAGCCCGGGAGGGGAGCTGTTTTTT

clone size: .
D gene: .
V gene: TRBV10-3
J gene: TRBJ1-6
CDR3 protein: CAISESTGGALRSPLHF
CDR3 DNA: TGTGCCATCAGTGAGTCGACAGGAGGGGCTTTACGGTCACCCCTCCACTTT

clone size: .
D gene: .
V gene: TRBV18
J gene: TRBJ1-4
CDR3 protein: CASSLGHIATNEKLFF
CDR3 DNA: TGTGCCAGCTCCCTTGGACATATTGCAACTAATGAAAAACTGTTTTTT